This is a list of T cell receptor beta chains from one sample in a study of blood T cells in healthy people across ages. TCRdb recomputed calls from the 5' RACE reads with MiXCR, one row per CDR3 protein. Seen here are 550,000 to 650,000 distinct CDR3 sequences, less than 35% observed once, and the top ten hold approximately 14%. The sample consisted of blood. These receptors were obtained from a woman older than 75 in good health. Both conserved end residues are part of each CDR3. Each record gives: V gene, D gene, clone size, J gene, CDR3 protein, CDR3 DNA. D genes are given only for firm matches. Clone size is not always given. Where it is, it says once, few, many or a class for expanded clones.

V gene: TRBV30
D gene: .
clone size: few
J gene: TRBJ2-2
CDR3 protein: CAWSVRGGYRVVGNTGELFF
CDR3 DNA: TGTGCCTGGAGTGTACGAGGAGGGTATCGAGTCGTTGGGAACACCGGGGAGCTGTTTTTT

V gene: TRBV14
D gene: .
clone size: .
J gene: TRBJ2-2
CDR3 protein: CASSQRFTGELFF
CDR3 DNA: TGTGCCAGCAGCCAACGTTTCACCGGGGAGCTGTTTTTT

V gene: TRBV20-1
D gene: .
clone size: many
J gene: TRBJ2-1
CDR3 protein: CSAKLAGIYNEQFF
CDR3 DNA: TGCAGTGCTAAGCTAGCTGGGATCTACAATGAGCAGTTCTTC

V gene: TRBV4-3
D gene: .
clone size: .
J gene: TRBJ2-2
CDR3 protein: CASSQDRAAYTGELFF
CDR3 DNA: TGCGCCAGCAGCCAAGATAGGGCAGCTTACACCGGGGAACTGTTTTTT

V gene: TRBV7-9
D gene: .
clone size: .
J gene: TRBJ2-5
CDR3 protein: CASSLVSSQETQYF
CDR3 DNA: TGTGCCAGCAGCTTAGTTTCCAGCCAAGAGACCCAGTACTTC

V gene: TRBV10-2
D gene: TRBD1
clone size: many
J gene: TRBJ1-2
CDR3 protein: CASSAQGASDYGYTF
CDR3 DNA: TGCGCCAGCAGTGCACAGGGGGCGTCGGACTATGGCTACACCTTC

V gene: TRBV6-2/TRBV6-3
D gene: .
clone size: few
J gene: TRBJ2-2
CDR3 protein: CASSMTETGELFF
CDR3 DNA: TGTGCCAGCAGCATGACAGAAACCGGGGAGCTGTTTTTT

V gene: TRBV7-3
D gene: .
clone size: many
J gene: TRBJ2-1
CDR3 protein: CASSLGAGEQFF
CDR3 DNA: TGTGCCAGCAGCTTAGGAGCGGGTGAGCAGTTCTTC

V gene: TRBV9
D gene: .
clone size: many
J gene: TRBJ2-1
CDR3 protein: CASSVSSRAGAHNEQFF
CDR3 DNA: TGTGCCAGCAGCGTAAGTAGTCGGGCGGGGGCCCACAATGAGCAGTTCTTC

V gene: TRBV29-1
D gene: .
clone size: .
J gene: TRBJ1-2
CDR3 protein: CSVELGNYGYTF
CDR3 DNA: TGCAGCGTTGAACTAGGGAACTATGGCTACACCTTC

V gene: TRBV15
D gene: .
clone size: once
J gene: TRBJ2-1
CDR3 protein: CATRGIPYNEQFF
CDR3 DNA: TGTGCCACCAGGGGGATACCCTACAATGAGCAGTTCTTC

V gene: TRBV28
D gene: .
clone size: few
J gene: TRBJ1-2
CDR3 protein: CASSLIDSSYGYTF
CDR3 DNA: TGTGCCAGCAGTTTGATTGACAGTTCCTATGGCTACACCTTC

V gene: TRBV6-1
D gene: TRBD1
clone size: .
J gene: TRBJ1-5
CDR3 protein: CASSKRDRGLKVGYQPQHF
CDR3 DNA: TGTGCCAGCAGTAAACGTGACAGGGGGCTAAAAGTGGGCTATCAGCCCCAGCATTTT

V gene: TRBV7-9
D gene: .
clone size: once
J gene: TRBJ2-1
CDR3 protein: CASSLTEYNEQFF
CDR3 DNA: TGTGCCAGCAGCTTGACAGAGTACAATGAGCAGTTCTTC

V gene: TRBV30
D gene: TRBD1
clone size: few
J gene: TRBJ1-2
CDR3 protein: CAWSVLQGAVYGYTF
CDR3 DNA: TGTGCCTGGAGTGTACTACAGGGGGCTGTCTATGGCTACACCTTC

V gene: TRBV28
D gene: TRBD2
clone size: many
J gene: TRBJ2-3
CDR3 protein: CASGPSGASHTQYF
CDR3 DNA: TGTGCCAGCGGCCCTAGCGGGGCATCACATACGCAGTATTTT

V gene: TRBV7-2
D gene: .
clone size: many
J gene: TRBJ2-5
CDR3 protein: CASSDNLGHRETQYF
CDR3 DNA: TGTGCCAGCAGCGATAACCTGGGTCACCGAGAGACCCAGTACTTC

V gene: TRBV20-1
D gene: .
clone size: many
J gene: TRBJ2-3
CDR3 protein: CSARRSPTGKKSDTQYF
CDR3 DNA: TGCAGTGCTAGACGTAGTCCCACAGGGAAGAAATCAGATACGCAGTATTTT

V gene: TRBV7-2
D gene: TRBD1
clone size: many
J gene: TRBJ2-5
CDR3 protein: CASSWQGQGEETQYF
CDR3 DNA: TGTGCCAGCAGCTGGCAGGGACAGGGTGAAGAGACCCAGTACTTC

V gene: TRBV7-9
D gene: .
clone size: few
J gene: TRBJ1-1
CDR3 protein: CASSLVRSGRTEAFF
CDR3 DNA: TGTGCCAGCAGCTTAGTACGGTCAGGGAGGACTGAAGCTTTCTTT

V gene: TRBV12-3/TRBV12-4
D gene: .
clone size: .
J gene: TRBJ1-6
CDR3 protein: CASSLGGRGVNSPLHF
CDR3 DNA: TGTGCCAGCAGTTTAGGGGGTAGAGGGGTCAATTCACCCCTCCACTTT

V gene: TRBV12-3/TRBV12-4
D gene: TRBD2
clone size: .
J gene: TRBJ2-3
CDR3 protein: CASSLQTSGGVGDTQYF
CDR3 DNA: TGTGCCAGCAGTTTGCAGACTAGCGGGGGGGTAGGGGATACGCAGTATTTT

V gene: TRBV19
D gene: TRBD1
clone size: .
J gene: TRBJ1-1
CDR3 protein: CASIRTGPNTEAFF
CDR3 DNA: TGTGCCAGTATTAGGACAGGACCGAACACTGAAGCTTTCTTT

V gene: TRBV7-2
D gene: .
clone size: many
J gene: TRBJ1-2
CDR3 protein: CASSLAGLERGYTF
CDR3 DNA: TGTGCCAGCAGCTTAGCGGGTCTCGAGAGGGGCTACACCTTC

V gene: TRBV4-3
D gene: .
clone size: .
J gene: TRBJ1-1
CDR3 protein: CASSQIRGTEAFF
CDR3 DNA: TGCGCCAGCAGCCAAATACGGGGCACTGAAGCTTTCTTT

V gene: TRBV3-1
D gene: .
clone size: many
J gene: TRBJ2-5
CDR3 protein: CASSHAGMAQETQYF
CDR3 DNA: TGTGCCAGCAGCCATGCTGGGATGGCCCAAGAGACCCAGTACTTC

V gene: TRBV4-1
D gene: .
clone size: few
J gene: TRBJ2-7
CDR3 protein: CASSRDLGESSYNEQYF
CDR3 DNA: TGCGCCAGCAGCCGAGATTTAGGGGAGAGCTCCTACAATGAGCAGTACTTC

V gene: TRBV7-2
D gene: .
clone size: .
J gene: TRBJ2-5
CDR3 protein: CASSLGPTSLETQYF
CDR3 DNA: TGTGCCAGCAGCTTAGGCCCTACTAGCTTAGAGACCCAGTACTTC

V gene: TRBV6-1
D gene: .
clone size: many
J gene: TRBJ2-1
CDR3 protein: CASTPDSSYNEQFF
CDR3 DNA: TGTGCCAGCACCCCGGACAGCTCCTACAATGAGCAGTTCTTC

V gene: TRBV15
D gene: TRBD1
clone size: many
J gene: TRBJ1-6
CDR3 protein: CATSGGGGPYNSPLHF
CDR3 DNA: TGTGCCACCAGCGGAGGAGGGGGCCCATATAATTCACCCCTCCACTTT

V gene: TRBV7-2
D gene: .
clone size: few
J gene: TRBJ1-1
CDR3 protein: CASSLEGQITEAFF
CDR3 DNA: TGTGCCAGCAGCTTAGAGGGCCAAATCACTGAAGCTTTCTTT

V gene: TRBV7-3
D gene: TRBD2
clone size: .
J gene: TRBJ2-7
CDR3 protein: CASSFGPLAGGYEQYF
CDR3 DNA: TGTGCCAGCAGCTTCGGCCCACTAGCGGGGGGCTACGAGCAGTACTTC

V gene: TRBV12-3/TRBV12-4
D gene: TRBD1
clone size: few
J gene: TRBJ2-2
CDR3 protein: CASGGTGDFGELFF
CDR3 DNA: TGTGCCAGCGGGGGGACAGGGGATTTCGGGGAGCTGTTTTTT

V gene: TRBV6-2/TRBV6-3
D gene: TRBD1
clone size: .
J gene: TRBJ1-1
CDR3 protein: CASRPGTGTEAFF
CDR3 DNA: TGTGCCAGCAGGCCAGGGACAGGAACTGAAGCTTTCTTT

V gene: TRBV10-3
D gene: .
clone size: many
J gene: TRBJ2-3
CDR3 protein: CAISDKDTQYF
CDR3 DNA: TGTGCCATCAGTGACAAAGATACGCAGTATTTT

V gene: TRBV7-2
D gene: .
clone size: many
J gene: TRBJ1-4
CDR3 protein: CASSVDSSVEKLFF
CDR3 DNA: TGTGCCAGCAGCGTGGACAGTTCGGTTGAAAAACTGTTTTTT

V gene: TRBV13
D gene: .
clone size: once
J gene: TRBJ2-2
CDR3 protein: CASILGSPRDTGELFF
CDR3 DNA: TGTGCCAGCATCCTAGGGAGTCCTCGGGACACCGGGGAGCTGTTTTTT

V gene: TRBV5-1
D gene: .
clone size: many
J gene: TRBJ1-1
CDR3 protein: CASSLDSANTEAFF
CDR3 DNA: TGCGCCAGCAGCTTGGACAGTGCGAACACTGAAGCTTTCTTT

V gene: TRBV7-3
D gene: .
clone size: .
J gene: TRBJ2-6
CDR3 protein: CASSRRVSGANVLTF
CDR3 DNA: TGTGCCAGCAGCCGAAGGGTATCTGGGGCCAACGTCCTGACTTTC

V gene: TRBV6-6
D gene: TRBD2
clone size: many
J gene: TRBJ2-4
CDR3 protein: CASKAGGPENIQYF
CDR3 DNA: TGTGCCAGCAAGGCGGGGGGGCCCGAAAACATTCAGTACTTC

V gene: TRBV30
D gene: .
clone size: few
J gene: TRBJ1-1
CDR3 protein: CAWRTEGTEAFF
CDR3 DNA: TGTGCCTGGAGAACCGAAGGCACTGAAGCTTTCTTT

V gene: TRBV2
D gene: TRBD2
clone size: .
J gene: TRBJ2-7
CDR3 protein: CASSGLAGAYNEQYF
CDR3 DNA: TGTGCCAGCAGTGGACTAGCGGGGGCCTACAATGAGCAGTACTTC

V gene: TRBV28
D gene: TRBD1
clone size: few
J gene: TRBJ2-7
CDR3 protein: CASTIGTGFMGPTYEQYF
CDR3 DNA: TGTGCCAGCACTATCGGGACAGGGTTTATGGGGCCAACCTACGAGCAGTACTTC

V gene: TRBV12-3/TRBV12-4
D gene: .
clone size: .
J gene: TRBJ2-3
CDR3 protein: CASSLGQGASADAQYF
CDR3 DNA: TGTGCCAGCAGTTTAGGTCAGGGAGCTAGCGCAGATGCGCAGTATTTT

V gene: TRBV29-1
D gene: .
clone size: many
J gene: TRBJ2-7
CDR3 protein: CSGVTGTSYEQYF
CDR3 DNA: TGCAGCGGGGTAACCGGGACCTCCTACGAGCAGTACTTC

V gene: TRBV12-3/TRBV12-4
D gene: .
clone size: .
J gene: TRBJ2-7
CDR3 protein: CASRRLVNEQYF
CDR3 DNA: TGTGCCAGCAGGAGACTAGTCAATGAGCAGTACTTC

V gene: TRBV27
D gene: TRBD1
clone size: .
J gene: TRBJ1-2
CDR3 protein: CASSFRGPGYGYTF
CDR3 DNA: TGTGCCAGCAGTTTCAGGGGGCCGGGCTATGGCTACACCTTC

V gene: TRBV20-1
D gene: TRBD1
clone size: many
J gene: TRBJ2-1
CDR3 protein: CSALGQGRHNEQFF
CDR3 DNA: TGCAGTGCGTTAGGACAGGGTCGACACAATGAGCAGTTCTTC

V gene: TRBV6-2/TRBV6-3
D gene: TRBD2
clone size: .
J gene: TRBJ2-7
CDR3 protein: CASSYPDLLAEPCDEQYF
CDR3 DNA: TGTGCCAGCAGTTACCCCGATTTACTAGCGGAGCCTTGCGATGAGCAGTACTTC

V gene: TRBV20-1
D gene: .
clone size: many
J gene: TRBJ2-3
CDR3 protein: CSATLEDTQYF
CDR3 DNA: TGCAGTGCTACGTTGGAGGATACGCAGTATTTT

V gene: TRBV11-2
D gene: TRBD2
clone size: many
J gene: TRBJ2-5
CDR3 protein: CASSLSTSGGLTYF
CDR3 DNA: TGTGCCAGCAGCTTATCGACTAGCGGGGGCCTCACGTACTTC

V gene: TRBV5-5
D gene: .
clone size: many
J gene: TRBJ2-2
CDR3 protein: CASSLDFTGELFF
CDR3 DNA: TGTGCCAGCAGCTTGGACTTCACCGGGGAGCTGTTTTTT